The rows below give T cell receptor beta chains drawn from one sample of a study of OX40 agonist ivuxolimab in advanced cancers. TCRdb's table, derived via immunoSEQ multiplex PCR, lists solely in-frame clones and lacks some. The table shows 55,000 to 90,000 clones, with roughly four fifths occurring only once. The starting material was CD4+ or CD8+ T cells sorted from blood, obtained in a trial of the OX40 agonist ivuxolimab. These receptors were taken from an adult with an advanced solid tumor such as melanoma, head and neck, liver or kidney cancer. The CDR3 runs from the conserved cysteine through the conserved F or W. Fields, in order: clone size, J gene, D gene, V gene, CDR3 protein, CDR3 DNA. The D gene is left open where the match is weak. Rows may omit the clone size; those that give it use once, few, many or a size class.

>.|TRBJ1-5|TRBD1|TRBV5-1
CASSLAGTGNQPQHF
TGCGCCAGCAGCTTGGCCGGGACAGGGAATCAGCCCCAGCATTTT
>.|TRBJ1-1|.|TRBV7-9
CASSLIVGFTEAFF
TGTGCCAGCAGCTTAATCGTGGGGTTCACTGAAGCTTTCTTT
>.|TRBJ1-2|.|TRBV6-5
CASSYSLAFSGGYTF
TGTGCCAGCAGTTACTCCCTGGCCTTCTCGGGTGGCTACACCTTC
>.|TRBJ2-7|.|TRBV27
CASSLSSRPYEQYF
TGTGCCAGCAGTTTGAGTAGCAGACCCTACGAGCAGTACTTC
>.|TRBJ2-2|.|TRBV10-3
CAISAQGELFF
TGTGCCATCAGTGCGCAGGGGGAGCTGTTTTTT
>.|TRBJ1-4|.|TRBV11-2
CASSFLNEKLFF
TGTGCCAGCAGCTTTCTTAATGAAAAACTGTTTTTT
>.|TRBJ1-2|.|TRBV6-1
CASSSTRAHSGGYTF
TGTGCCAGCAGTTCAACCAGGGCCCACTCTGGCGGCTACACCTTC
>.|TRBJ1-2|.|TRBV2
CASSPGGEVNGYTF
TGTGCCAGCAGCCCTGGGGGGGAAGTGAATGGCTACACCTTC
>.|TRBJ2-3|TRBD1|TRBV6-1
CASSEAPNRGDTQYF
TGTGCCAGCAGTGAAGCTCCCAACAGGGGTGATACGCAGTATTTT
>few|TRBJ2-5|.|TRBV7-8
CASSFLISRVRETQYF
TGTGCCAGCAGCTTCCTTATTAGTAGGGTTCGAGAGACCCAGTACTTC
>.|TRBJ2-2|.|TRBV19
CASSMPLAGTGELFF
TGTGCCAGTAGTATGCCCCTAGCAGGAACCGGGGAGCTGTTTTTT
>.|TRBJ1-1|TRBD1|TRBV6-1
CASSVQGKNTEAFF
TGTGCCAGCAGCGTACAGGGGAAGAACACTGAAGCTTTCTTT
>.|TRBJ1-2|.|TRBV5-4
CASSYDGSDYGYTF
TGTGCCAGCAGCTATGACGGATCCGACTATGGCTACACCTTC
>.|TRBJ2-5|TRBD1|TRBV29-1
CSVGPGGETQYF
TGCAGCGTTGGCCCAGGGGGAGAGACCCAGTACTTC
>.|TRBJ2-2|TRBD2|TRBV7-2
CASSLGAGGRTGELFF
TGTGCCAGCAGCTTAGGAGCGGGGGGGCGTACCGGGGAGCTGTTTTTT
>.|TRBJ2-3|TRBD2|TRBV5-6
CASSPGLAGGTVFDTQYF
TGTGCCAGCAGCCCGGGACTAGCGGGAGGTACCGTTTTCGATACGCAGTATTTT
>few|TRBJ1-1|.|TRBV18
CASSPFTEMNTEAFF
TGTGCCAGCTCACCATTTACAGAAATGAACACTGAAGCTTTCTTT
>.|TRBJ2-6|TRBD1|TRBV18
CASSQRQGATGANVLTF
TGTGCCAGCTCACAAAGACAGGGGGCAACGGGGGCCAACGTCCTGACTTTC
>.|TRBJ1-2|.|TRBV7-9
CASSLAGANGYTF
TGTGCCAGCAGCTTAGCAGGGGCTAATGGCTACACCTTC
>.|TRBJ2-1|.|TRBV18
CASSPPGRSYNEQFF
TGTGCCAGCTCACCCCCGGGACGTTCCTACAATGAGCAGTTCTTC
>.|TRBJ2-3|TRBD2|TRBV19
CASSIGNSGGTDTQYF
TGTGCCAGTAGTATAGGTAATAGCGGGGGCACAGATACGCAGTATTTT
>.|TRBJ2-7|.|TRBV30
CAWSFLPQTYEQYF
TGTGCCTGGAGTTTCCTCCCCCAAACCTACGAGCAGTACTTC
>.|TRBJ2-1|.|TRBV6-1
CASSSLASEEFF
TGTGCCAGCAGTTCCCTCGCTAGCGAGGAGTTCTTC
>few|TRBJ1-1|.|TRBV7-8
CASRERGGRNEAFF
TGTGCCAGCAGGGAGAGGGGGGGGAGGAATGAAGCTTTCTTT
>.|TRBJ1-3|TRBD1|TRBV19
CASTDRASGNTIYF
TGTGCCAGTACCGACAGGGCCTCTGGAAACACCATATATTTT
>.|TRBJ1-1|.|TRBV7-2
CASSFANTEAFF
TGTGCCAGCAGCTTTGCCAACACTGAAGCTTTCTTT
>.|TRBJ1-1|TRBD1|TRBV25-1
CASSNRQGATEAFF
TGTGCCAGCAGTAACCGACAGGGGGCGACTGAAGCTTTCTTT
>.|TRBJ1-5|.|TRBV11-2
CASSLGSNQPQHF
TGTGCCAGCAGCTTGGGATCTAATCAGCCCCAGCATTTT
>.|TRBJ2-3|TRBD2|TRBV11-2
CASSLGLAGGFTDTQYF
TGTGCCAGCAGCTTAGGACTAGCGGGGGGGTTCACAGATACGCAGTATTTT
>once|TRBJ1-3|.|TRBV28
CASSPGPIGNTIYF
TGTGCCAGCAGCCCCGGTCCCATTGGAAACACCATATATTTT
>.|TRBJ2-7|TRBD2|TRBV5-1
CASSLGRPAGLSSYEQYF
TGCGCCAGCAGCTTGGGCCGACCCGCGGGACTATCATCCTACGAGCAGTACTTC
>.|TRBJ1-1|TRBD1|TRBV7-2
CASSPYLQGQSGAFF
TGTGCCAGCAGCCCCTACTTACAGGGGCAGAGTGGAGCTTTCTTT
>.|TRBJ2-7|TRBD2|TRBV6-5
CASSLAGRGSYEQYF
TGTGCCAGCAGTTTAGCGGGACGGGGCTCCTACGAGCAGTACTTC
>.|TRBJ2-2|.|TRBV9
CASSLLGSGTGELFF
TGTGCCAGCAGCCTCCTGGGGTCGGGCACCGGGGAGCTGTTTTTT
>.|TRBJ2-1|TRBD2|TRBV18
CASSPLRTSMSEQFF
TGTGCCAGCTCACCATTACGGACTAGCATGAGTGAGCAGTTCTTC